The entry below gives a single T cell receptor beta chain sequence along with its context. The J segment lost 8 bases and the V segment lost 5 bases, leaving 14 bases of the junction unmatched. The CDR3 sequence is 15 residues long. Germline loops: CDR1 PRHDT, CDR2 FYEKMQ (reference sequence). This sample stems from a study of cytomegalovirus exposure and HLA in healthy donors. The study ran its PCR with 60 Vbeta and 13 Jbeta primers. Authors' methods: Later reanalysis found 75 million to 95 million unique TCR beta chains, around 10 million of them shared. Sequencing used immunoSEQ multiplex PCR; TCRdb keeps in-frame clones, though not all of them. The V and J calls and clone size come from that table; D and trimming were worked out from the DNA. The table lists 85,000 to 130,000 clones, about 80% of them singletons.

Material for sequencing was PBMCs. The V gene is TRBV13, the J gene TRBJ1-2; 7 nucleotides match TRBD1. The origin of this receptor is a man aged 60-69 years in good health and CMV-seropositive. In nucleotides, the CDR3 is TGTGCCAGCAGCACACCCCGACAGGGTGCTGGAGGCTACACCTTC. It is translated as CASSTPRQGAGGYTF.